This T cell receptor beta chain was sequenced in a study of PD-1 blockade in classical Hodgkin lymphoma. In regard to this clone: Its target is not known.

Study findings and constraints: Patients were excluded if nivolumab began under 1 year after ASCT (the autologous transplant). Compared with healthy donors, newly diagnosed patients reportedly showed lower baseline TCR diversity. Prior to therapy, complete responders displayed diversity much like that of newly diagnosed patients.

Sequencing used immunoSEQ multiplex PCR; TCRdb keeps in-frame clones, though not all of them. The sample consists of 70,000 or so clones, around 93% of them appearing once. Brentuximab vedotin exposure varied, and every patient relapsed after autologous stem cell transplantation. Relapsed/refractory classical Hodgkin lymphoma patients had complete, partial or progressive responses. The germline gives CDR1 LGHNA, CDR2 YSLEER. Trimming took 0 bases from V and 5 from J, leaving 9 bases between them. The CDR3 runs to 14 residues. The TCR was taken from a human donor with classical Hodgkin lymphoma. The genes are TRBV4-3 and TRBJ2-3; D uncertain. This material consisted of peripheral blood mononuclear cells (PBMCs), taken at baseline. This CDR3 is CASSQDGRRDTQYF. The DNA for the CDR3 is TGCGCCAGCAGCCAAGATGGCAGGAGAGATACGCAGTATTTT.